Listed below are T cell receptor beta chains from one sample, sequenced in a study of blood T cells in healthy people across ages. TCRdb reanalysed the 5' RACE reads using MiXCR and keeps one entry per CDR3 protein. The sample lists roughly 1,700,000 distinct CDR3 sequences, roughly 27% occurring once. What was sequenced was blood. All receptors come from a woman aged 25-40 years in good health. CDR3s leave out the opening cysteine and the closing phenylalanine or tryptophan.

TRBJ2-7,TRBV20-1,SAHLSGSYEQY
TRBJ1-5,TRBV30,AWSAGSDGRQPQH
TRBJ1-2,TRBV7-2,ASSLADRGNGYT
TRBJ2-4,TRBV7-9,ASTGQGGIGNIQY
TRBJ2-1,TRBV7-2,ASSLSASGGRSYNEQF
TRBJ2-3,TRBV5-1,ASSTGLAGGPMRTDTQY
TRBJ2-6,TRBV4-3,ASSLESGGANVLT
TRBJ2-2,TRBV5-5,ASSLLTALNTGELF
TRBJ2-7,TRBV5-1,ASSSGTGGRTYEQY
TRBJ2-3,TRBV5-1,ASSLVGRTDTQY
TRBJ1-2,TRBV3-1,ASSLDGLGNYGYT
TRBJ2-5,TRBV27,ASSFVQGAKETQY
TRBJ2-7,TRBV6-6,ASSYDQSGQGFSYEQY
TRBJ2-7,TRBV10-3,ATQDRDGSSYEQY
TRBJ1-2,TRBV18,ASSPGTGDFSYT
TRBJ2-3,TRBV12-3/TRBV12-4,ASSLGGRSLDTQY
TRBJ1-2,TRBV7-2,ASSLYTGGYGYT
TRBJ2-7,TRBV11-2,ASSPNRAGNYEQY
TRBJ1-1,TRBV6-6,ASSYARDPEAF
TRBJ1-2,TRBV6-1,ASSGDVFYAYT
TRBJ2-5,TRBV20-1,SARPSGSARETQY
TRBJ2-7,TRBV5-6,ANSLYGDPGDEQY
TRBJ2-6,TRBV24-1,ATTSSGANVLT
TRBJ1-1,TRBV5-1,ASSQQSNTEAF
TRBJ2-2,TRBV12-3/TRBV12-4,ASNRTSGNTGELF
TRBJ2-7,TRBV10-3,AISEDGPYEQY
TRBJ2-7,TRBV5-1,ASSPGTPERYEQD
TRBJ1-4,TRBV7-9,ASSLPHGATNEKLF
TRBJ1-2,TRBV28,ASTQGGGYCYT
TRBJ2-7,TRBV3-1,ASSPGQGNYEQY
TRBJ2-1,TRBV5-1,ASSWGGTSGYNEQF
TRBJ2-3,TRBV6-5,ASSYSRPGRDTQY
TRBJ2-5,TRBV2,ASSETLDRGETQY
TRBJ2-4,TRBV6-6,ASSYQGQENIRY
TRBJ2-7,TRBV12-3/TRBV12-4,ASSLGERLYEQY
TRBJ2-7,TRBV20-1,STSRRGRANEQY
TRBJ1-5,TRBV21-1,ASSRGDRPLGNQPQH
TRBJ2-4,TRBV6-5,ASSGGRGGNIQY
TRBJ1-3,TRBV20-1,SAIGQTSGNTIY
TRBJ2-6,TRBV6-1,ASGARDRIFLRGANVLT
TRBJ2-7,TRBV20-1,SARTPGAPPYEQY
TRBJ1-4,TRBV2,ASVREVMEKLF
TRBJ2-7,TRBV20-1,SASLAGANEQY
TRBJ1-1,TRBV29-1,SVEWGGPRPEAF
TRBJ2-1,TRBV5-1,ASSLAGTSSLSEQF